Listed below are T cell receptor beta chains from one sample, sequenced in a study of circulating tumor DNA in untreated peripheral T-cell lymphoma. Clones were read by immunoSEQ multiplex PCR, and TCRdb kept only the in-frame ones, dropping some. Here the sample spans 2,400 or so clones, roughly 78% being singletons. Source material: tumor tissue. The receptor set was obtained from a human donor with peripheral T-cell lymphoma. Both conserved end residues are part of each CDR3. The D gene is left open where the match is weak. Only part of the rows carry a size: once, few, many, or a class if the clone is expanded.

CDR3aa: CASSSGTGGYGYTF
CDR3nt: TGCGCCAGCAGCTCCGGGACAGGGGGGTATGGCTACACCTTC
d_gene: TRBD1
j_gene: TRBJ1-2
abundance: .
v_gene: TRBV10-2

CDR3aa: CASREEPYEQYF
CDR3nt: TGTGCCAGCAGGGAGGAGCCCTACGAGCAGTACTTC
d_gene: .
j_gene: TRBJ2-7
abundance: .
v_gene: TRBV6-8

CDR3aa: CASSYSGPNEKLFF
CDR3nt: TGTGCCAGCAGTTACTCGGGTCCTAATGAAAAACTGTTTTTT
d_gene: .
j_gene: TRBJ1-4
abundance: .
v_gene: TRBV6-8

CDR3aa: CASSPNRGLTNTGELFF
CDR3nt: TGTGCCAGCTCACCCAACAGGGGACTCACTAACACCGGGGAGCTGTTTTTT
d_gene: .
j_gene: TRBJ2-2
abundance: .
v_gene: TRBV18

CDR3aa: CASTLTRTLSPDTQYF
CDR3nt: TGTGCCAGTACCCTCACGAGGACCCTCTCGCCAGATACGCAGTATTTT
d_gene: .
j_gene: TRBJ2-3
abundance: .
v_gene: TRBV19

CDR3aa: CASRVGAGVDTQYF
CDR3nt: TGTGCCAGCCGAGTGGGGGCAGGGGTGGATACGCAGTATTTT
d_gene: .
j_gene: TRBJ2-3
abundance: .
v_gene: TRBV6-8

CDR3aa: CASSRGQADTQYF
CDR3nt: TGTGCCAGCAGTCGAGGACAGGCAGATACGCAGTATTTT
d_gene: TRBD1
j_gene: TRBJ2-3
abundance: .
v_gene: TRBV6-7

CDR3aa: CASTPLRGQETQYF
CDR3nt: TGTGCCAGCACCCCCTTGCGGGGCCAAGAGACCCAGTACTTC
d_gene: .
j_gene: TRBJ2-5
abundance: once
v_gene: TRBV18

CDR3aa: CASSTNPGGSEKLFF
CDR3nt: TGTGCCAGTAGTACCAACCCCGGGGGGAGTGAAAAACTGTTTTTT
d_gene: .
j_gene: TRBJ1-4
abundance: .
v_gene: TRBV19

CDR3aa: CAWSGQPALRVPLHF
CDR3nt: TGTGCCTGGAGTGGGCAGCCAGCCCTCCGAGTCCCCCTCCACTTT
d_gene: .
j_gene: TRBJ1-6
abundance: .
v_gene: TRBV30

CDR3aa: CASSQVGRNEQYF
CDR3nt: TGTGCCAGCAGCCAAGTTGGACGGAACGAGCAGTACTTC
d_gene: .
j_gene: TRBJ2-7
abundance: .
v_gene: TRBV14

CDR3aa: CASGLDRMSLSSSGNTIYF
CDR3nt: TGTGCCAGCGGATTAGACAGGATGTCCCTCTCTAGCTCTGGAAACACCATATATTTT
d_gene: .
j_gene: TRBJ1-3
abundance: .
v_gene: TRBV28

CDR3aa: CASTAGTVNTEAFF
CDR3nt: TGTGCCAGCACCGCGGGGACAGTGAACACTGAAGCTTTCTTT
d_gene: TRBD1
j_gene: TRBJ1-1
abundance: once
v_gene: TRBV12-5

CDR3aa: CASSDISGNTIYF
CDR3nt: TGTGCCAGCTCAGACATCTCTGGAAACACCATATATTTT
d_gene: .
j_gene: TRBJ1-3
abundance: few
v_gene: TRBV18

CDR3aa: CASSDGGSRGELFF
CDR3nt: TGCGCCAGCAGTGACGGAGGGAGTCGGGGGGAACTGTTTTTT
d_gene: .
j_gene: TRBJ1-4
abundance: .
v_gene: TRBV10-2

CDR3aa: CASSVATGQFSGNTIYF
CDR3nt: TGTGCCAGCAGCGTAGCTACGGGACAGTTCTCTGGAAACACCATATATTTT
d_gene: TRBD1
j_gene: TRBJ1-3
abundance: .
v_gene: TRBV9

CDR3aa: CASSLEHSNQPQHF
CDR3nt: TGTGCCAGCAGCTTGGAACATAGCAATCAGCCCCAGCATTTT
d_gene: .
j_gene: TRBJ1-5
abundance: .
v_gene: TRBV11-3

CDR3aa: CAIHTGTPHRNEQFF
CDR3nt: TGCGCCATCCATACCGGGACACCCCATAGGAATGAGCAGTTCTTC
d_gene: .
j_gene: TRBJ2-1
abundance: .
v_gene: TRBV23-1